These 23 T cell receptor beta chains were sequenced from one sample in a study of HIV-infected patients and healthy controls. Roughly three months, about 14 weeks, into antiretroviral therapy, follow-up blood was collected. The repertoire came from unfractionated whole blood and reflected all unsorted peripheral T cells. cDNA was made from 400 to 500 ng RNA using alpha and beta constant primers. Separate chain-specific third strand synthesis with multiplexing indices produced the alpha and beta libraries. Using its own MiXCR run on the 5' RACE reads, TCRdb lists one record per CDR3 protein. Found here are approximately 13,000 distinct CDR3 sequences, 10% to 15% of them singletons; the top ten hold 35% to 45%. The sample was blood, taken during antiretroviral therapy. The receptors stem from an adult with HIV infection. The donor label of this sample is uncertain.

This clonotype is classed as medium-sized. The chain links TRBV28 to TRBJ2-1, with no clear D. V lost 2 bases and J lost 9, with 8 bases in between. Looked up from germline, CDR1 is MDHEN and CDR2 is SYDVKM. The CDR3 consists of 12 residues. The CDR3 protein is CASSLEVSEQFF. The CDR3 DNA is TGTGCCAGCAGTTTAGAGGTTTCTGAGCAGTTCTTC.

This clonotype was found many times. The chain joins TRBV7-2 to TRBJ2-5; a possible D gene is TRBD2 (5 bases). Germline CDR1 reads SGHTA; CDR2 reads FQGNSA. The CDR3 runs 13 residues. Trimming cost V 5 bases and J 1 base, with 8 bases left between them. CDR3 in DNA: TGTGCCAGCAGCCGAGGGAGCCAAGAGACCCAGTACTTC. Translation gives CASSRGSQETQYF. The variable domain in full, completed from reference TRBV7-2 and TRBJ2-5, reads GAGVSQSPSNKVTEKGKDVELRCDPISGHTALYWYRQSLGQGLEFLIYFQGNSAPDKSGLPSDRFSAERTGGSVSTLTIQRTQQEDSAVYLCASSRGSQETQYFGPGTRLLVL.

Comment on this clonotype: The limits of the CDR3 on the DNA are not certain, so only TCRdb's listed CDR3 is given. The CDR3 sequence is CASSLERDGSPLHF. The chain recombines TRBV12-3 or TRBV12-4 with TRBJ1-6; the table's D call, TRBD1, was not checked against the DNA. The CDR3 length equals 14 residues, ends included.

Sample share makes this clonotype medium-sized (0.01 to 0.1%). CDR3 DNA: TGTGCCAGCACCCAGGCATCCGGGGAGCTGTTTTTT. The encoded protein is CASTQASGELFF. The chain couples TRBV12-3 or TRBV12-4 to TRBJ2-2; D remains ambiguous. Trimming took 7 bases from V and 6 from J, leaving 9 bases between them. CDR3 length: 12 residues.

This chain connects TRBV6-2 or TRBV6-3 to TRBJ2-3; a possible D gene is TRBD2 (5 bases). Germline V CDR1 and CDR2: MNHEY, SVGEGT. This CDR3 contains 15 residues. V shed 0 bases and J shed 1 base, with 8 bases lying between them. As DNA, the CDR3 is TGTGCCAGCAGTTACTCAATCGGGGGCACAGATACGCAGTATTTT. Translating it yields CASSYSIGGTDTQYF.

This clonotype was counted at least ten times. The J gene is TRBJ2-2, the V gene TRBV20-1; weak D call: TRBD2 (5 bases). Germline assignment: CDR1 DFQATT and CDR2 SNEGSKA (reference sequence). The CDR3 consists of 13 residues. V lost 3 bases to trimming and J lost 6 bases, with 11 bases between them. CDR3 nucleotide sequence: TGCAGTGCTAGTAGCGCATCGGCCGGGGAGCTGTTTTTT. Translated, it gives CSASSASAGELFF.

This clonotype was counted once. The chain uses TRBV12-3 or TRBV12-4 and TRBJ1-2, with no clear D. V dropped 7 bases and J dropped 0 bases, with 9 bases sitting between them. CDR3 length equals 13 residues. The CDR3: CASNEQANYGYTF. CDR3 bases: TGTGCCAGCAACGAGCAGGCTAACTATGGCTACACCTTC.

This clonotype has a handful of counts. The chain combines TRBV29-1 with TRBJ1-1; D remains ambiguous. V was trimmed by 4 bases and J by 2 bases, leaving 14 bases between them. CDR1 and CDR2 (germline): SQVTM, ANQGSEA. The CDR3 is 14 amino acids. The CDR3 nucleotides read TGCAGCGTTGGTTTTGGCTTCGCAAACACTGAAGCTTTCTTT. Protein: CSVGFGFANTEAFF.

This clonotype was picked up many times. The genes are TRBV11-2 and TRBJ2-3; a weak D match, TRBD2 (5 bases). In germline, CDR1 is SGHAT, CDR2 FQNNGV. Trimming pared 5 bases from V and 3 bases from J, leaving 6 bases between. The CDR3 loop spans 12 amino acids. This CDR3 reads CASSPGTDTQYF. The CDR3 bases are TGTGCCAGCAGCCCGGGGACAGATACGCAGTATTTT.

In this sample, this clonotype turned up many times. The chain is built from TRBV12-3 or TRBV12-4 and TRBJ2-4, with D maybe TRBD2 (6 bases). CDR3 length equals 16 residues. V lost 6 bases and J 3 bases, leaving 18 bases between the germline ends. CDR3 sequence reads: CASRADSPSVKNIQYF. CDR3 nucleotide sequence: TGTGCCAGCAGAGCTGACAGCCCTAGCGTCAAAAACATTCAGTACTTC.

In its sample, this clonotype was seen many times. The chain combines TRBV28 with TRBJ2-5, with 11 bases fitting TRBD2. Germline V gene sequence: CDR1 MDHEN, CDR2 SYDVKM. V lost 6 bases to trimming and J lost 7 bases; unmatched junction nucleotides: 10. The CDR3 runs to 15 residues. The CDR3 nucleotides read TGTGCCAGCAGCTCCCCGGGACTAGCGGTTGGGACCCAGTACTTC. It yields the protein CASSSPGLAVGTQYF.

CDR3 DNA: TGTGCCAGCAGCTTCACTAGCGGGCCAGATACGCAGTATTTT. It yields the protein CASSFTSGPDTQYF. The chain uses TRBV9 and TRBJ2-3, with 9 bases lining up with TRBD2. Trimming cost V 4 bases and J 4 bases; bases outside gene matches: 4. Germline V gives CDR1 SGDLS, CDR2 YYNGEE. This CDR3 comprises 14 residues.

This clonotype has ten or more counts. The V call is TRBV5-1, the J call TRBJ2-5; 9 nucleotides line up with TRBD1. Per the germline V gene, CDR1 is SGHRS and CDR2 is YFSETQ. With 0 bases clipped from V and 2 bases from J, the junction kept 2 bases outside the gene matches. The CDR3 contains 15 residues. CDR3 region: CASSLEGQGQETQYF. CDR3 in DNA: TGCGCCAGCAGCTTGGAGGGACAGGGTCAAGAGACCCAGTACTTC.

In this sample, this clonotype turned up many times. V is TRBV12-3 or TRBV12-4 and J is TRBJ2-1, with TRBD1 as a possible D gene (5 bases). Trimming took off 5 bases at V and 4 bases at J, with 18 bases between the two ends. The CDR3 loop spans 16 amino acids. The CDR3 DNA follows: TGTGCCAGCAGTACATCAGACAGTTTCTTATACAATGAGCAGTTCTTC. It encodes CASSTSDSFLYNEQFF.

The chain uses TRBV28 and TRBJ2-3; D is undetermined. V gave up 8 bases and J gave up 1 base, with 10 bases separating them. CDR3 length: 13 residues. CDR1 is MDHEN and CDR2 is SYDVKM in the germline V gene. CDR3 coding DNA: TGTGCCAGCCACGTTCCGGGCACAGATACGCAGTATTTT. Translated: CASHVPGTDTQYF.

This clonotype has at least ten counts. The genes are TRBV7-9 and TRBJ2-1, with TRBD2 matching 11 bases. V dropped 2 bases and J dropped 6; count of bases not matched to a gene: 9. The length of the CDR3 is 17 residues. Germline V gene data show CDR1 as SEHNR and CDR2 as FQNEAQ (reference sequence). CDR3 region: CASSLPIAGGPFNEQFF. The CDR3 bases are TGTGCCAGCAGCTTACCTATAGCGGGAGGGCCGTTCAATGAGCAGTTCTTC.

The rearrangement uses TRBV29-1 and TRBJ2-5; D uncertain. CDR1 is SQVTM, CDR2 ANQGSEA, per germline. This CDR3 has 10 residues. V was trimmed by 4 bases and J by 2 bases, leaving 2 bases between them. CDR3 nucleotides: TGCAGCGTTGGACAAGAGACCCAGTACTTC. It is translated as CSVGQETQYF.

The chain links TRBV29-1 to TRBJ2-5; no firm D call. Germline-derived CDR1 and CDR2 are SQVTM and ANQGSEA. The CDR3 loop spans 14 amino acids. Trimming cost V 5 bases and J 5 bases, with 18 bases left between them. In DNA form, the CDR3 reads TGCAGCGTTCGTCCTGGCCTCGCGGCGGAGACCCAGTACTTC. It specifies CSVRPGLAAETQYF.

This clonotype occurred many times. The CDR3 sequence: CASSQVGSGGPTDTQYF. The CDR3, as DNA: TGTGCCAGCAGCCAAGTCGGGAGCGGGGGGCCCACAGATACGCAGTATTTT. The chain has TRBV4-2 and TRBJ2-3, with TRBD2 identical over 9 bases. Germline loops: CDR1 LGHNA, CDR2 YNFKEQ. V shed 1 base, J shed 2 bases, and the junction held 7 bases outside the gene matches. The CDR3 spans 17 residues.

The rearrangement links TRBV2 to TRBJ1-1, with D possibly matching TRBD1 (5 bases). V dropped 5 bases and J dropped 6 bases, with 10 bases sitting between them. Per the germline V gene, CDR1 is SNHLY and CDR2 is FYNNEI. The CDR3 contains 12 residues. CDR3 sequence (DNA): TGTGCCAGCAGTCAGGGCAAGGCTGAAGCTTTCTTT. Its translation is CASSQGKAEAFF.

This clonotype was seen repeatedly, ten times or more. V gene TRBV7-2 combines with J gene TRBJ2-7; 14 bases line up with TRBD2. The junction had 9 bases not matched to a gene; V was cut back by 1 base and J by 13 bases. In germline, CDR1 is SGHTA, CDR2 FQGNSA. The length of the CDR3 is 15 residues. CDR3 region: CASSLGKAGLAGAYF. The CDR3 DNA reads TGTGCCAGCAGCTTAGGGAAAGCGGGACTAGCGGGGGCCTACTTC.

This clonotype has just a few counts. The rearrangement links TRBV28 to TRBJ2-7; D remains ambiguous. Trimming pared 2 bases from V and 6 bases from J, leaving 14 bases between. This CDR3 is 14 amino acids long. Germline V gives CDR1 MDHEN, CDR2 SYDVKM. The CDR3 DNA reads TGTGCCAGCAGTTTAGAAGTAATTGTCGGCGAGCAGTACTTC. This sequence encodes CASSLEVIVGEQYF. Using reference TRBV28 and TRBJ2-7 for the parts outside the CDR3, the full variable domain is DVKVTQSSRYLVKRTGEKVFLECVQDMDHENMFWYRQDPGLGLRLIYFSYDVKMKEKGDIPEGYSVSREKKERFSLILESASTNQTSMYLCASSLEVIVGEQYFGPGTRLTVT.

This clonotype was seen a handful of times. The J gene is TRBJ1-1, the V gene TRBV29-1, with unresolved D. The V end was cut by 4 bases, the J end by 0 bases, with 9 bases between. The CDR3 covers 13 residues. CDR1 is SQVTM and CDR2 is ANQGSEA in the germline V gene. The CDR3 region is CSVARELNTEAFF. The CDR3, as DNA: TGCAGCGTTGCCCGGGAGTTGAACACTGAAGCTTTCTTT.